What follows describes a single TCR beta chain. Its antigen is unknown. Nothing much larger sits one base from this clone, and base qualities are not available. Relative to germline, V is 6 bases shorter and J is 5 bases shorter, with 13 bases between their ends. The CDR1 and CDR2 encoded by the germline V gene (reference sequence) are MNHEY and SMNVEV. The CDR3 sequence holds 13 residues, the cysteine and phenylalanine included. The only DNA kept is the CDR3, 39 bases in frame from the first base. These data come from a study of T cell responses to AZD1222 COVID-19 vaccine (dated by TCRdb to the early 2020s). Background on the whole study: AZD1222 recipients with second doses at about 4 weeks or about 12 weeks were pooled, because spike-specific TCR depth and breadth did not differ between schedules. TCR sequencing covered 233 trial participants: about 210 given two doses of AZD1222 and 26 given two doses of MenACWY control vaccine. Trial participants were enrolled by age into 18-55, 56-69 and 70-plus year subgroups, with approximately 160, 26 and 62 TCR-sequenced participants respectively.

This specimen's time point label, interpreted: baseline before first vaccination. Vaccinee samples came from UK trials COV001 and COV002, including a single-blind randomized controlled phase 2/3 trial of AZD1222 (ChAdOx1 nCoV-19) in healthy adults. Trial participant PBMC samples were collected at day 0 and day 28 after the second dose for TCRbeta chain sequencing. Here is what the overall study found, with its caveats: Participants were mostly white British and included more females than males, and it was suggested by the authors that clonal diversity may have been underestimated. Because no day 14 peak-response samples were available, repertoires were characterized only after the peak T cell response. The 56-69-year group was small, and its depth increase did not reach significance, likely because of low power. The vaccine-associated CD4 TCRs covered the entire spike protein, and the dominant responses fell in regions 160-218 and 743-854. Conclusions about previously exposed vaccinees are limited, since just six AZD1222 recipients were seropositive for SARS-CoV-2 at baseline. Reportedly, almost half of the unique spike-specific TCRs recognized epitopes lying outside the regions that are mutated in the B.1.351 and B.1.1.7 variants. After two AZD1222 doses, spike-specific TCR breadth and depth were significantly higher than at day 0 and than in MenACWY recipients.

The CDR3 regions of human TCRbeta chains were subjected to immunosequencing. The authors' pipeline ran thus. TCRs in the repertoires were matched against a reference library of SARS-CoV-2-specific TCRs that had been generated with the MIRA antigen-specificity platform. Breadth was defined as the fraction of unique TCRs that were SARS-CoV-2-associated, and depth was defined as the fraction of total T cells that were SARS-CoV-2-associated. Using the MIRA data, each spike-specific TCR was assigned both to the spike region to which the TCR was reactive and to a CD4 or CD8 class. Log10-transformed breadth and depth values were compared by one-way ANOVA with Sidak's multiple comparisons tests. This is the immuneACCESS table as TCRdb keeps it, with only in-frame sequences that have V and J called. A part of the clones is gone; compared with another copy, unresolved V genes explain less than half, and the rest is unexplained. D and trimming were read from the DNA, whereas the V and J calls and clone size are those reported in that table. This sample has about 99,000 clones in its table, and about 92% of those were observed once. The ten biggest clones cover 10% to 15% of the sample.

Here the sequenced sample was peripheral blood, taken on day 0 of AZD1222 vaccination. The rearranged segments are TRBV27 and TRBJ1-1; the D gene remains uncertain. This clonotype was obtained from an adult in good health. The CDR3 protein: CASSMGSWTEAFF. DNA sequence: TGTGCCAGCAGCATGGGGAGTTGGACTGAAGCTTTCTTT.